This TCR beta chain comes out of a study of shared clonotypes between healthy human individuals. CDR3 length: 17 amino acids. Trimming took 4 bases from V and 4 from J; bases not matched to a gene: 16. Germline CDR1 and CDR2: SGHDT and YYEEEE. Here immunoSEQ multiplex PCR was the method, and the copy in TCRdb shows in-frame clones only, minus some. The table has approximately 2.5 million clones, 90% to 95% seen once; the top ten hold 0.35% to 0.45%. The receptor comes from a man between 18 and 35 years old in good health. Some clones in this sample may be carry-over from other donors' samples. Sequencing was performed on naive CD4+ T cells from PBMCs. Stated subset: CD45RA+ positively selected. V and J are TRBV5-6 and TRBJ2-5; the match to TRBD1 covers 7 bases. This CDR3 is CASSDGTRGRLGETQYF. The CDR3, as DNA: TGTGCCAGCAGCGACGGGACGAGGGGGCGCTTGGGAGAGACCCAGTACTTC. The variable domain in full, completed from reference TRBV5-6 and TRBJ2-5, reads DAGVTQSPTHLIKTRGQQVTLRCSPKSGHDTVSWYQQALGQGPQFIFQYYEEEERQRGNFPDRFSGHQFPNYSSELNVNALLLGDSALYLCASSDGTRGRLGETQYFGPGTRLLVL.